This T cell receptor (beta chain) was obtained from a study of PD-1 blockade in classical Hodgkin lymphoma (dated by TCRdb to about 2020). About the full investigation: Nivolumab dosing was 3 mg/kg intravenously every 2 weeks, continuing until either disease progression or unacceptable toxicity. The study used TCR beta sequencing and CyTOF to define a peripheral blood immune signature of response to PD-1 blockade in classical Hodgkin lymphoma.

The study at large found these results: CD4+ but not CD8+ TCR diversity rose significantly by C4D1 (p=0.0027 vs p=0.16), most apparent in complete responders (p=0.02). Diversity was lower in patients who began nivolumab less than 1 year after ASCT, so these patients were left out of later analyses to avoid confounding by immune reconstitution. Only a single clinical trial cohort was studied, and what caused the repertoire differences, possibly disease activity or prior therapy, remained undefined. Newly diagnosed patients were reported to have lower baseline TCR diversity than healthy donors, and relapsed/refractory patients were reported to have lower baseline TCR diversity still. Among trial patients, those achieving complete response had baseline diversity similar to that of newly diagnosed patients, while diversity was significantly lower in partial responders and progressors.

The Qiagen DNeasy kit was used to extract genomic DNA both from unsorted PBMCs and from the negatively selected CD4+ and CD8+ fractions. TCR beta CDR3 regions were subjected to amplification by immunoSEQ multiplex PCR with primers that anneal to V and J segments. A synthetic immune receptor repertoire was used to minimize amplification bias, and any remaining bias was removed computationally after sequencing. The study's own analysis went as follows. Repertoire diversity was quantified as the Shannon entropy index using custom Python scripts. Unsorted, CD4+ and CD8+ repertoires were analyzed separately, except in combined analyses where CD4+ and CD8+ sequences were merged in silico. A clone was considered expanded if an increase in frequency of at least 2-fold after treatment relative to C1D1 was found, and a pseudocount of 0.5 was applied to clones undetected at baseline. Clones with 0 or 1 copy at C1D1 were classified as singleton clones, and clones with 2 or more copies were classified as non-singleton clones. Clones expanded in unsorted samples were labelled as CD4+, CD8+ or unknown by matching protein sequences in sorted samples from the same patient. Wilcoxon tests were applied to paired samples to test diversity changes from C1D1 to C4D1. This immuneACCESS table, as held by TCRdb, lists in-frame sequences with V and J called but not all clones. Of the missing ones, under half trace to an unresolved V gene in checked studies; the others have no known cause. D and trimming come from the DNA, and the V and J calls and clone size come from that table. This sample is represented by nearly 25,000 clones; 65% to 80% of them were singletons. 25% to 30% of the sample goes to the ten largest clones.

CDR1 and CDR2 were assigned from the germline V gene as SGHRS and YFSETQ. Trimming removed 5 bases from V and 2 bases from J; the gene matches leave 6 bases unexplained. Spanning cysteine to phenylalanine, the CDR3 consists of 14 amino acids. The retained sequence is limited to the CDR3, 42 bases, with the frame set at the first base. With regard to this clone: This receptor's antigen is unknown. No per-base quality is available; no much larger clone lies one base away.

Per the publication, the time point label means: cycle 4 day 1 (C4D1), after 5 to 7 weeks of nivolumab. Every trial patient had relapsed following autologous stem cell transplantation, and prior brentuximab vedotin exposure was what differed among cohorts A, B and C. The trial cohort comprised 60 or so patients with relapsed/refractory classical Hodgkin lymphoma whose best overall responses were complete response, partial response or progressive disease. Single-agent nivolumab was administered to trial patients in the multi-cohort phase II CheckMate 205 trial. Best overall response was determined by an independent review committee according to the 2007 International Working Group response criteria. Trial PBMCs were collected just before the start of nivolumab (C1D1) and during therapy at cycle 2 day 1 and cycle 4 day 1. Peripheral blood was collected in 8 mL Vacutainer Cell Preparation Tubes, from which PBMCs were isolated by centrifugation and then cryopreserved.

Here the chain combines TRBV5-1 and TRBJ1-1; 7 central nucleotides agree with TRBD1. This receptor was obtained from a human donor with classical Hodgkin lymphoma. Material: peripheral blood mononuclear cells (PBMCs), obtained before the fourth cycle of nivolumab. The DNA reads TGCGCCAGCAGAGGGGGGACAGCTAACACTGAAGCTTTCTTT. The translation is CASRGGTANTEAFF.